The 29 T cell receptor beta chains presented below share a single source sample, sequenced in a study of blood T cell repertoires in COVID-19. The data were produced by immunoSEQ multiplex PCR, yet TCRdb's version contains in-frame clones alone and is incomplete. Altogether some 200,000 clones are present, roughly 90% being singletons, with the ten largest covering about 10%. The source material was peripheral blood. The source is a woman aged 60 to 75 with COVID-19, enrolled during active disease.

The chain joins TRBV5-1 to TRBJ2-7; 8 positions match TRBD2. CDR1 and CDR2 from the germline V gene are SGHRS and YFSETQ. Trimming at V came to 4 bases and at J to 7 bases, leaving 10 bases not matched to a gene. The CDR3 extends over 14 amino acids. The CDR3 bases are TGCGCCAGCAGCCCCGGGACTAGAGGGGATGAGCAGTACTTC. Its translation is CASSPGTRGDEQYF.

This chain joins TRBV27 and TRBJ2-1; 7 bases match TRBD1. V gave up 2 bases and J gave up 3 bases; unmatched junction bases: 10. CDR1 MNHEY and CDR2 SMNVEV come from the germline V gene (reference sequence). This CDR3 region has 17 residues. The CDR3 here is CASSLGTSGTVYNEQFF. CDR3 coding DNA: TGTGCCAGCAGTTTAGGGACCTCCGGGACAGTCTACAATGAGCAGTTCTTC.

This chain links TRBV3-1 (or the pseudogene TRBV3-2) with TRBJ2-7; 7 bases map to TRBD1. J gave up 3 bases and V 5 bases, and 4 bases lay outside the gene matches. The CDR3 is 13 residues long. Germline CDR1 LGHDT, CDR2 YNNKEL (reference sequence). CDR3 protein: CASSGDRVYEQYF. CDR3 sequence (DNA): TGTGCCAGCAGCGGAGACAGGGTCTACGAGCAGTACTTC.

The chain employs TRBV6-4 and TRBJ1-2; 9 bases line up with TRBD1. J was trimmed by 8 bases and V by 4 bases; bases with no gene match: 8. CDR1 is MRHNA, CDR2 SNTAGT, per germline. This CDR3 contains 14 residues. In DNA, the CDR3 is TGTGCCAGCAGTGTGGGAACAGGGGGCGGAGGCTACACCTTC. This gives the protein CASSVGTGGGGYTF.

The V gene is TRBV9, the J gene TRBJ1-1; 9 positions match TRBD1. Germline values: CDR1 SGDLS, CDR2 YYNGEE. J was trimmed by 1 base and V by 3 bases; bases with no gene match: 7. This CDR3 has 16 amino acids. CDR3 sequence: CASSARQGEANTEAFF. The CDR3 DNA sequence: TGTGCCAGCAGCGCGAGACAGGGGGAAGCGAACACTGAAGCTTTCTTT.

V usage is TRBV10-3 and J usage is TRBJ2-7, with 7 bases fitting TRBD1. Germline values: CDR1 ENHRY, CDR2 SYGVKD. V lost 0 bases to trimming and J lost 4 bases; unmatched junction nucleotides: 3. The CDR3 contains 14 residues. This chain's CDR3 is CAISESGTAYEQYF. CDR3 DNA sequence: TGTGCCATCAGTGAGTCCGGGACAGCTTACGAGCAGTACTTC.

The J gene is TRBJ2-3, the V gene TRBV24-1, with TRBD2 matching over 7 bases. Germline V gives CDR1 KGHDR, CDR2 SFDVKD. V trimming: 0 bases; J trimming: 5 bases; junction bases outside the gene matches: 4. The CDR3 runs to 15 residues. Written as DNA, the CDR3 is TGTGCCACCAGTGATTTGCAAGCGGGAAAAGATACGCAGTATTTT. As protein: CATSDLQAGKDTQYF.

In this sample, this clone turned up a few times. The chain has TRBV7-3 and TRBJ1-2; tentatively, D is TRBD1 (6 bases). In germline, CDR1 is SGHTA, CDR2 FQGTGA. The V end lost 3 bases, the J end lost 8 bases, and 13 bases lay between the germline ends. This CDR3 is built from 13 residues. CDR3 coding DNA: TGTGCCAGCAGCTTCAGAACAGGGAACGGCTACACCTTC. Amino acid sequence: CASSFRTGNGYTF. The whole variable domain, remainder taken from reference TRBV7-3 and TRBJ1-2, is GAGVSQTPSNKVTEKGKYVELRCDPISGHTALYWYRQSLGQGPEFLIYFQGTGAADDSGLPNDRFFAVRPEGSVSTLKIQRTERGDSAVYLCASSFRTGNGYTFGSGTRLTVV.

The chain couples TRBV7-9 to TRBJ2-7, with TRBD2 matching over 7 bases. The germline V gene has CDR1 SEHNR and CDR2 FQNEAQ (reference sequence). The CDR3 is 14 amino acids. Germline trimming cut 1 base from V and 5 bases from J; bases unmatched to any gene: 5. CDR3 sequence reads: CASSLVQGGDEQYF. The CDR3 DNA is TGTGCCAGCAGCTTAGTTCAGGGAGGGGACGAGCAGTACTTC.

The chain combines TRBV10-3 with TRBJ2-7; 9 bases fit TRBD1. CDR1 and CDR2 from the germline V gene are ENHRY and SYGVKD. CDR3 length equals 14 residues. V trimming: 6 bases; J trimming: 5 bases; junction bases outside the gene matches: 8. The CDR3 region has the DNA TGTGCCATCAGATCCGGGACAGGGAAGGACGAGCAGTACTTC. Protein sequence: CAIRSGTGKDEQYF.

This clone was found a few times. This chain connects TRBV7-9 to TRBJ2-5, with 13 nucleotides matching TRBD2. The germline V gene encodes CDR1 SEHNR and CDR2 FQNEAQ (reference sequence). The CDR3 is 18 amino acids. With 0 bases clipped from V and 3 bases from J, the junction kept 7 bases outside the gene matches. In DNA, the CDR3 is TGTGCCAGCAGCTTAGCTCTGGGACTAGCGGGGTTGGAAGAGACCCAGTACTTC. Amino acids: CASSLALGLAGLEETQYF.

The gene calls are TRBV6-2 or TRBV6-3 and TRBJ2-7; 11 nucleotides agree with TRBD2. CDR1 and CDR2 from the germline V gene are MNHEY and SVGEGT. V lost 4 bases and J lost 0; bases outside the gene matches: 5. This CDR3 is built from 16 residues. CDR3 nucleotides: TGTGCCAGCAGTTTAACGGGACTAGCGGCCTCCTACGAGCAGTACTTC. Translating it yields CASSLTGLAASYEQYF.

The chain employs TRBV19 and TRBJ1-2; 8 nucleotides agree with TRBD1. The CDR3 consists of 15 residues. The V and J ends lost 7 bases and 1 base, in that order; junction bases with no gene match: 8. In germline, CDR1 is LNHDA, CDR2 SQIVND (reference sequence). The CDR3 spells CASNSQGASNYGYTF. The CDR3 bases are TGTGCCAGTAACTCTCAGGGGGCGAGTAACTATGGCTACACCTTC.

The V gene is TRBV3-1 (or the pseudogene TRBV3-2), the J gene TRBJ2-1, with 10 bases lining up with TRBD1. In germline, CDR1 is LGHDT, CDR2 YNNKEL (reference sequence). V lost 0 bases, J lost 8 bases, and 16 bases stayed unmatched. This CDR3 is built from 19 residues. The DNA of the CDR3 is TGTGCCAGCAGCCAAGATGTTTACCGGGACAGGGGTGCGGAGGATGAGCAGTTCTTC. Its protein is CASSQDVYRDRGAEDEQFF.

The chain uses TRBV4-1 and TRBJ2-2; 9 positions match TRBD2. The V gene's germline CDR1 is MGHRA and CDR2 YSYEKL. The CDR3 length is 17 residues. V shed 4 bases and J 3 bases; nucleotides not matched to a gene: 9. The chain's CDR3 is CASSPRGSGRDTGELFF. The DNA for the CDR3 is TGCGCCAGCAGCCCCCGGGGTAGCGGGAGAGACACCGGGGAGCTGTTTTTT.

V gene TRBV29-1 combines with J gene TRBJ2-5, with D unclear. Between the trimmed V and J ends, which lost 6 bases and 6 bases, there was a span of 14 bases. This CDR3 spans 12 amino acids. Germline CDR1 and CDR2: SQVTM and ANQGSEA. The DNA for the CDR3 is TGCAGCGTCCGTTATGGCACTAAGACCCAGTACTTC. This encodes CSVRYGTKTQYF.

The V call is TRBV19, the J call TRBJ2-3, with 7 bases matching TRBD1. The CDR3 contains 18 residues. V was clipped by 7 bases and J by 0 bases; unmatched bases: 16. Germline V gene lookup returns CDR1 LNHDA and CDR2 SQIVND (reference sequence). In nucleotides, the CDR3 is TGTGCCAGTACCCTGGGCCGTAGGGGGCCGGTTAGCACAGATACGCAGTATTTT. Encoded protein: CASTLGRRGPVSTDTQYF. The full variable domain, its missing parts supplied by reference TRBV19 and TRBJ2-3, is DGGITQSPKYLFRKEGQNVTLSCEQNLNHDAMYWYRQDPGQGLRLIYYSQIVNDFQKGDIAEGYSVSREKKESFPLTVTSAQKNPTAFYLCASTLGRRGPVSTDTQYFGPGTRLTVL.

V and J are TRBV5-1 and TRBJ2-7; maybe TRBD1 (6 bases). Germline CDR1 is SGHRS and CDR2 is YFSETQ. The CDR3 has 15 amino acids. The V end was cut by 3 bases, the J end by 2 bases, with 15 bases between. Here the CDR3 reads CASSSEGVRAYEQYF. The CDR3 coding sequence is TGCGCCAGCAGCTCTGAGGGGGTTAGGGCCTACGAGCAGTACTTC.

This chain joins TRBV9 and TRBJ2-5, with 7 bases aligning to TRBD1. Germline lookup yields CDR1 SGDLS and CDR2 YYNGEE. Losses at the gene ends were 0 bases for V and 4 bases for J; bases not matched to a gene: 3. CDR3 size: 14 residues. The chain's CDR3 is CASSVGQGSETQYF. CDR3 nucleotides: TGTGCCAGCAGCGTAGGACAGGGTTCAGAGACCCAGTACTTC.

The sample holds a few counts of this clone. The chain combines TRBV15 with TRBJ1-1; 9 bases fit TRBD1. Trimming took 0 bases from V and 1 from J; bases not matched to a gene: 9. Per germline, CDR1 LNHNV and CDR2 YYDKDF (reference sequence). The CDR3 has 18 amino acids. The CDR3 DNA sequence: TGTGCCACCAGCAGAGATTCTCCGGGACAGGGATCGAACACTGAAGCTTTCTTT. This sequence encodes CATSRDSPGQGSNTEAFF.

The chain recombines TRBV19 with TRBJ2-7; 7 bases are shared with TRBD1. V lost 7 bases to trimming and J lost 9 bases; unmatched junction nucleotides: 6. The CDR3 extends over 11 amino acids. Germline V lookup: CDR1 LNHDA, CDR2 SQIVND (reference sequence). CDR3 residues: CASKTGAAQYF. The DNA for the CDR3 is TGTGCCAGTAAAACAGGGGCCGCGCAGTACTTC.

This clone was recorded only once. The V call is TRBV28, the J call TRBJ1-4; no firm D call. In germline, CDR1 is MDHEN, CDR2 SYDVKM. V dropped 4 bases and J dropped 6 bases, with 15 bases sitting between them. The CDR3 length is 15 residues. The CDR3 region is CASSSPLGGYEKLFF. For the CDR3, the DNA is TGTGCCAGCAGTTCTCCTCTTGGCGGGTATGAAAAACTGTTTTTT.

The rearrangement joins TRBV13 to TRBJ1-1; D gene unclear. CDR1 is PRHDT and CDR2 is FYEKMQ in the germline V gene (reference sequence). V gave up 1 base and J gave up 4 bases, with 10 bases separating them. The CDR3 is 14 amino acids. This CDR3 reads CASSLDGRGTEAFF. CDR3 in DNA: TGTGCCAGCAGCTTAGATGGTCGGGGCACTGAAGCTTTCTTT.

The chain combines TRBV7-9 with TRBJ1-2; no firm D call. CDR3 length equals 15 residues. Trimming left V 1 base short and J 0 bases short, with 9 bases between. Germline lookup yields CDR1 SEHNR and CDR2 FQNEAQ (reference sequence). Here the CDR3 reads CASSLVADTNYGYTF. The CDR3 DNA sequence: TGTGCCAGCAGCTTAGTGGCCGACACTAACTATGGCTACACCTTC.

The chain is built from TRBV7-2 and TRBJ2-3, with TRBD2 identical over 7 bases. V lost 6 bases to trimming and J lost 6 bases; unmatched junction nucleotides: 12. This CDR3 contains 15 residues. Germline loops: CDR1 SGHTA, CDR2 FQGNSA. CDR3 sequence: CASREVAGPGDTQYF. The CDR3 DNA reads as TGTGCCAGCAGGGAGGTAGCGGGCCCGGGTGATACGCAGTATTTT.

The chain is built from TRBV5-1 and TRBJ2-3, with 11 bases matching TRBD2. V lost 4 bases, J lost 6 bases, and 13 bases stayed unmatched. Germline loops: CDR1 SGHRS, CDR2 YFSETQ. The CDR3 spans 17 residues. CDR3 nucleotide sequence: TGCGCCAGCAGCCCTATAGCCGCTAGCGGGAGGACGGATACGCAGTATTTT. Translating gives CASSPIAASGRTDTQYF.

This clone is labeled as medium-sized (0.01 to 0.1%). The chain joins TRBV2 to TRBJ2-1, with 12 bases identical to TRBD2. Per germline, CDR1 SNHLY and CDR2 FYNNEI. CDR3 size: 13 residues. V lost 8 bases, J lost 7 bases, and 3 bases stayed unmatched. The CDR3 DNA is TGTGCCAGCCTCGGGACTAGCGGGAATGAGCAGTTCTTC. This sequence encodes CASLGTSGNEQFF.

There are a few counts of this clone. This sample includes further DNA sequences coding for the same CDR3. The chain is built from TRBV28 and TRBJ1-2; 10 bases fit TRBD1. The CDR3 consists of 14 residues. CDR1 is MDHEN, CDR2 SYDVKM, per germline. V trimming: 6 bases; J trimming: 4 bases; junction bases outside the gene matches: 5. Here the CDR3 DNA reads TGTGCCAGCAGGCGACAGGGGGCGCTCTATGGCTACACCTTC. As protein: CASRRQGALYGYTF.

The V gene is TRBV5-5, the J gene TRBJ2-1; TRBD2 agrees at 12 bases. The germline V gene encodes CDR1 SGHKS and CDR2 YYEKEE (reference sequence). The J segment lost 9 bases and the V segment lost 3 bases, leaving 10 bases of the junction unmatched. The CDR3 runs 16 residues. The CDR3: CASSSTRLAGVGEQFF. DNA for the CDR3: TGTGCCAGCAGCTCTACCAGACTAGCGGGAGTAGGTGAGCAGTTCTTC.